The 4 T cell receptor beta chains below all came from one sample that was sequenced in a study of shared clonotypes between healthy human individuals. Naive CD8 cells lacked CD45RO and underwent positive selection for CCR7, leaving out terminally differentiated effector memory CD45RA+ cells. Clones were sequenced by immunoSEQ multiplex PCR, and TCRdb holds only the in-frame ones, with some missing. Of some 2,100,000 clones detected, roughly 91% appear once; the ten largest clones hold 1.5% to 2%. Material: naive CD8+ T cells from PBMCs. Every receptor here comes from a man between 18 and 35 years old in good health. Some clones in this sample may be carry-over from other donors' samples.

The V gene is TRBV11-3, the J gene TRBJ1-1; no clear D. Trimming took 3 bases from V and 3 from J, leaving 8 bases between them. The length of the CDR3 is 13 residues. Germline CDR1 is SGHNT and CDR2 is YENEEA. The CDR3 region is CASSFDPYTEAFF. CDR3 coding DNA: TGTGCCAGCAGCTTTGATCCCTACACTGAAGCTTTCTTT.

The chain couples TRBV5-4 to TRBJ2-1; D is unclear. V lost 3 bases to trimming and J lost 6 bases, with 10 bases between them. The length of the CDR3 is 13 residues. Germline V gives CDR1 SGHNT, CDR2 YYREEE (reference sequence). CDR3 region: CASSSRGPNEQFF. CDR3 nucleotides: TGTGCCAGCAGCTCGCGTGGCCCCAATGAGCAGTTCTTC.

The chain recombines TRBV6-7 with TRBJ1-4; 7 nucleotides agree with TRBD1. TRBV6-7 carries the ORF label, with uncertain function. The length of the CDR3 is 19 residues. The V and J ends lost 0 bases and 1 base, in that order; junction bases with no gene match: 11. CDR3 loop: CASSYSVGQGEETNEKLFF. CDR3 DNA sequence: TGTGCCAGCAGTTACTCGGTAGGGCAGGGGGAGGAAACTAATGAAAAACTGTTTTTT.

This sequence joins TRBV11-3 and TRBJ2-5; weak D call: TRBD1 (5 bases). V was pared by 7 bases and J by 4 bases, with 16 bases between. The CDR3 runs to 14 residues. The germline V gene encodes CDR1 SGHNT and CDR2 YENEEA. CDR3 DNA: TGTGCCAGCACCCAGGGTCTCTGTCGAGAGACCCAGTACTTC. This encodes CASTQGLCRETQYF.